This note documents a single T cell receptor (beta chain) sequence. This record belongs to a study of identical twins. This CDR3 contains 16 residues. Germline V gene sequence: CDR1 LGHDT, CDR2 YNNKEL (reference sequence). The V end lost 4 bases, the J end lost 1 base, and 14 bases lay between the germline ends. TCRdb redid the calling of the 5' RACE reads with MiXCR, one entry per CDR3 protein. This table has under 450,000 distinct CDR3 sequences, around a sixth appearing once. This clonotype originated in a man between 50 and 59 years old in good health. The V gene is TRBV3-1, the J gene TRBJ2-1; no clear D gene. Sequenced material: naive T cells sorted from blood. The CDR3: CASSRTALGSYNEQFF. Written as DNA, the CDR3 is TGTGCCAGCAGCCGAACGGCATTAGGGTCCTACAATGAGCAGTTCTTC.